This TCR beta chain was observed in a study of glioma-infiltrating T cells after dendritic cell vaccination. General observations from the study: Survival was not directly related to TCR clonality in these patients.

Comment on this clone: The target antigen is unknown.

The CDR3 length is 15 residues. Germline V gene sequence: CDR1 SGHKS, CDR2 YYEKEE (reference sequence). Trimming left V 1 base short and J 2 bases short, with 13 bases between. Clones were sequenced by immunoSEQ multiplex PCR, and TCRdb holds only the in-frame ones, with some missing. The sample has around 96,000 clones, 75% to 85% seen once. The input for sequencing was blood, taken before dendritic cell vaccination. The sequence derives from a human donor with glioblastoma. J is TRBJ2-7 and V is TRBV5-5; D is unresolved. As DNA, the CDR3 is TGTGCCAGCAGCTTGAGTCCTTCACTACCCTACGAGCAGTACTTC. Its protein is CASSLSPSLPYEQYF.